These 27 T cell receptor beta chains were all obtained from the same sample, sequenced in a study of long-term antiretroviral therapy in people with HIV. The assay, immunoSEQ v3.0, was run at survey level. Assay: immunoSEQ multiplex PCR; the TCRdb copy retains only in-frame clones and omits some. The table includes 20,000 to 25,000 clones, around 83% detected once. The sequences come from unsorted PBMCs, collected 0.2 years after starting antiretroviral therapy. Source of these receptors: a woman under 40 with HIV.

This chain joins TRBV19 and TRBJ1-1; D uncertain. Germline-derived CDR1 and CDR2 are LNHDA and SQIVND (reference sequence). This CDR3 is 15 amino acids long. The V end lost 8 bases, the J end lost 0 bases, and 16 bases lay between the germline ends. The CDR3, as DNA: TGTGCCAGTCGATTTGTACAGAAATTGAACACTGAAGCTTTCTTT. Translated: CASRFVQKLNTEAFF.

The chain combines TRBV14 with TRBJ2-7; D not resolved. In germline, CDR1 is SGHDN, CDR2 FVKESK. The germline V and J ends were trimmed by 0 bases and 4 bases, with 7 bases remaining between them. The CDR3 has 13 residues. The CDR3 bases are TGTGCCAGCAGCCAAGAGAGGAAGTACGAGCAGTACGTC. Amino acid sequence: CASSQERKYEQYV.

The chain recombines TRBV9 with TRBJ2-1, with D tentatively TRBD1 (8 bases). The CDR3 extends over 15 amino acids. Looked up from germline, CDR1 is SGDLS and CDR2 is YYNGEE. V lost 3 bases, J lost 5 bases, and 15 bases lay in between. The CDR3 DNA reads TGTGCCAGCAGCGCCTACAGGGGGGGGGACAATGAGCAGTTCTTC. Translating it yields CASSAYRGGDNEQFF. The full variable domain, rest sourced from reference TRBV9 and TRBJ2-1, is DSGVTQTPKHLITATGQRVTLRCSPRSGDLSVYWYQQSLDQGLQFLIQYYNGEERAKGNILERFSAQQFPDLHSELNLSSLELGDSALYFCASSAYRGGDNEQFFGPGTRLTVL.

The chain recombines TRBV5-1 with TRBJ2-3; 8 positions agree with TRBD1. Per germline, CDR1 SGHRS and CDR2 YFSETQ. CDR3 length: 14 residues. V dropped 2 bases and J dropped 5; count of bases not matched to a gene: 4. CDR3 region: CASSFSRGQDTQYF. The CDR3, as DNA: TGCGCCAGCAGCTTTTCCAGGGGGCAAGATACGCAGTATTTT. The full variable domain, its missing parts supplied by reference TRBV5-1 and TRBJ2-3, is KAGVTQTPRYLIKTRGQQVTLSCSPISGHRSVSWYQQTPGQGLQFLFEYFSETQRNKGNFPGRFSGRQFSNSRSEMNVSTLELGDSALYLCASSFSRGQDTQYFGPGTRLTVL.

In its sample, this clone was seen a few times. V and J are TRBV27 and TRBJ1-1; unclear D gene. The CDR3 covers 12 residues. Germline values: CDR1 MNHEY, CDR2 SMNVEV (reference sequence). V was trimmed by 6 bases and J by 0 bases, leaving 5 bases between them. The CDR3 nucleotides read TGTGCCAGCAGGAGAGTGAACACTGAAGCTTTCTTT. It is translated as CASRRVNTEAFF.

The rearrangement links TRBV6-6 to TRBJ1-3; D not certain. This CDR3 has 11 residues. Germline CDR1 is MNHNY and CDR2 is SVGAGI (reference sequence). Trimming stripped 11 bases from V and 1 base from J, with 6 bases between. The CDR3 sequence: CAVRSGNTIYF. As DNA, the CDR3 is TGTGCCGTACGGTCTGGAAACACCATATATTTT.

V is TRBV6-5 and J is TRBJ2-2, with D possibly being TRBD2 (6 bases). V lost 6 bases, J lost 4 bases, and 15 bases lay in between. The CDR3 spans 15 residues. Germline lookup yields CDR1 MNHEY and CDR2 SVGAGI. In DNA, the CDR3 is TGTGCCAGCAGAAAACGGGACTCGATCACCGGGGAGCTGTTTTTT. Residues: CASRKRDSITGELFF.

The genes are TRBV30 and TRBJ1-4; D unclear. There are 13 residues in the CDR3. Germline CDR1 GTSNPN, CDR2 SVGIG (reference sequence). The V end was cut by 2 bases, the J end by 4 bases, with 8 bases between. The CDR3 region is CAWSSGYNEKLFF. The CDR3 nucleotides are TGTGCCTGGAGTTCTGGGTATAATGAAAAACTGTTTTTT.

The chain joins TRBV10-3 to TRBJ2-7; D is unresolved. V lost 0 bases to trimming and J lost 1 base, with 4 bases between them. This CDR3 spans 13 amino acids. The germline V gene encodes CDR1 ENHRY and CDR2 SYGVKD. In nucleotides, the CDR3 is TGTGCCATCAGTGAGTCCCCGTCCTACGAGCAGTACGTC. It translates to CAISESPSYEQYV.

This chain joins TRBV29-1 and TRBJ1-6, with 10 positions matching TRBD1. Germline CDR1 is SQVTM and CDR2 is ANQGSEA. The trim removed 7 bases at V and 6 bases at J, leaving 3 bases unmatched. The CDR3 extends over 13 amino acids. The CDR3 DNA reads as TGCAGCGCTAGGGACAGGGGTAATTCACCCCTCCACTTT. Translation gives CSARDRGNSPLHF.

The V gene is TRBV6-1, the J gene TRBJ2-2; the D is unclear. Trimming shortened V by 0 bases and J by 6 bases, and 5 bases separated the two germline ends. Per the germline V gene, CDR1 is MNHNS and CDR2 is SASEGT. CDR3 size: 13 residues. The CDR3 is CASSEAYSGELFF. CDR3 coding DNA: TGTGCCAGCAGTGAAGCTTATTCCGGGGAGCTGTTTTTT.

The chain combines TRBV5-1 with TRBJ2-7; 9 bases line up with TRBD2. V dropped 0 bases and J dropped 0; count of bases not matched to a gene: 16. The CDR3 is made up of 20 amino acids. CDR1 is SGHRS, CDR2 YFSETQ, per germline. The CDR3: CASSLGGTGTSRRGSYEQYV. Here the CDR3 DNA reads TGCGCCAGCAGCTTGGGGGGGACCGGGACTAGCAGACGAGGCTCCTACGAGCAGTACGTC.

CDR3 region: CAGGAGAYNEQFF. CDR3 in DNA: TGTGCCGGGGGGGCTGGAGCCTACAATGAGCAGTTCTTC. The chain combines TRBV30 with TRBJ2-1, with D maybe TRBD2 (7 bases). Germline V gene sequence: CDR1 GTSNPN, CDR2 SVGIG (reference sequence). Deletions cut 8 bases from V and 2 bases from J, with 13 bases between. The CDR3 consists of 13 residues.

V usage is TRBV5-4 and J usage is TRBJ2-2; D might be TRBD1 or TRBD2, each matching 6 bases. V lost 3 bases and J lost 3, with 12 bases in between. There are 15 residues in the CDR3. Germline assignment: CDR1 SGHNT and CDR2 YYREEE (reference sequence). CDR3 region: CASSSRRGDTGELFF. Written as DNA, the CDR3 is TGTGCCAGCAGCTCTCGGAGGGGGGACACCGGGGAGCTGTTTTTT. The entire variable domain, with the rest obtained from reference TRBV5-4 and TRBJ2-2, is as follows: ETGVTQSPTHLIKTRGQQVTLRCSSQSGHNTVSWYQQALGQGPQFIFQYYREEENGRGNFPPRFSGLQFPNYSSELNVNALELDDSALYLCASSSRRGDTGELFFGEGSRLTVL.

The chain employs TRBV12-5 and TRBJ2-5, with 11 bases lining up with TRBD1. Germline loops: CDR1 LGHNT, CDR2 FRNRAP. V lost 5 bases to trimming and J lost 4 bases; unmatched junction nucleotides: 6. The CDR3 length is 15 residues. The CDR3 region is CASGKGQGAGETQYF. The CDR3 DNA reads as TGTGCTAGTGGTAAAGGACAGGGGGCCGGAGAGACCCAGTACTTC.

The genes are TRBV2 and TRBJ1-2, with D perhaps TRBD1 (6 bases). V lost 8 bases to trimming and J lost 10 bases, with 26 bases between them. Germline values: CDR1 SNHLY, CDR2 FYNNEI. The CDR3 has 15 residues. CDR3 DNA: TGTGCCAGCGATACTGTGGGGCCAAGGGACAACTCCTACACCTTC. Protein sequence: CASDTVGPRDNSYTF.

J is TRBJ2-4 and V is TRBV7-2; D unresolved. Trimming cost V 5 bases and J 3 bases, with 14 bases left between them. CDR1 and CDR2 (germline): SGHTA, FQGNSA. This CDR3 has 15 amino acids. CDR3 sequence: CASSLNGLGKNIQYF. The CDR3 bases are TGTGCCAGCAGCCTAAACGGTTTGGGCAAAAACATTCAGTACTTC.

This clone was recorded a few times. This chain connects TRBV7-2 to TRBJ2-1; 9 nucleotides agree with TRBD1. CDR1 and CDR2 from the germline V gene are SGHTA and FQGNSA. After removal of 2 bases from V and 12 bases from J, the junction contained 11 bases not matched to a gene. The CDR3 sequence is 15 residues long. CDR3 region: CASSLSLGQGIAQFF. DNA for the CDR3: TGTGCCAGCAGCTTAAGTTTGGGACAGGGTATCGCGCAGTTCTTC.

This clone was detected a few times. J is TRBJ1-3 and V is TRBV11-2; no definite D call. Trimming cost V 2 bases and J 4 bases, with 6 bases left between them. The CDR3 sequence is 13 residues long. Germline V gene sequence: CDR1 SGHAT, CDR2 FQNNGV. The CDR3, as DNA: TGTGCCAGCAGCTTATACCTAGGAAACACCATATATTTT. Translated: CASSLYLGNTIYF.

This clone came up a few times. This chain joins TRBV18 and TRBJ2-7, with D uncertain. Germline CDR1 and CDR2: KGHSH and LQKENI. CDR3 length: 11 amino acids. Trimming pared 3 bases from V and 4 bases from J, leaving 4 bases between. The CDR3 DNA follows: TGTGCCAGCTCACCTGATTACGAGCAGTACTTC. Amino acids: CASSPDYEQYF.

J is TRBJ2-7 and V is TRBV30, with D tentatively TRBD1 or TRBD2 (6 bases each). CDR1 is GTSNPN and CDR2 is SVGIG in the germline V gene (reference sequence). The CDR3 contains 14 residues. The V end lost 0 bases, the J end lost 7 bases, and 16 bases lay between the germline ends. The CDR3: CAWSVPGGTGEQYF. In DNA, the CDR3 is TGTGCCTGGAGTGTTCCCGGGGGCACGGGAGAGCAGTACTTC. Drawing the rest from reference TRBV30 and TRBJ2-7, the complete variable domain is SQTIHQWPATLVQPVGSPLSLECTVEGTSNPNLYWYRQAAGRGLQLLFYSVGIGQISSEVPQNLSASRPQDRQFILSSKKLLLSDSGFYLCAWSVPGGTGEQYFGPGTRLTVT.

V gene TRBV6-5 combines with J gene TRBJ1-1; D gene ambiguous. The CDR3 has 11 amino acids. The V gene lost 4 bases and the J gene lost 7 bases, with 7 bases spanning the gap. The germline gives CDR1 MNHEY, CDR2 SVGAGI. The DNA for the CDR3 is TGTGCCAGCAGTTTCGGGCGTGAAGCTTTCTTT. This translates into CASSFGREAFF.

The CDR3 DNA reads as TGCGCCAGCAGCTTGGGGGTGACGACAGGAGGGGAGACCCAGTACTTC. Its protein is CASSLGVTTGGETQYF. V is TRBV5-1 and J is TRBJ2-5; D may correspond to TRBD1 or TRBD2 (6 bases each). Trimming took 0 bases from V and 5 from J, leaving 17 bases between them. This CDR3 region has 16 residues. Germline V gene data show CDR1 as SGHRS and CDR2 as YFSETQ.

This rearrangement joins TRBV5-6 to TRBJ1-2, with D hard to call. Germline CDR1 is SGHDT and CDR2 is YYEEEE. V gave up 3 bases and J gave up 8 bases, with 11 bases separating them. This CDR3 comprises 12 residues. The CDR3 loop is CASSYGKGGYTF. The CDR3 DNA follows: TGTGCCAGCAGCTACGGTAAAGGAGGCTACACCTTC.

The chain combines TRBV30 with TRBJ1-1; TRBD1 is a possible D gene (5 bases). With 0 bases removed from V and 7 bases from J, the gap between germline ends came to 12 bases. The CDR3 is 13 residues long. The germline CDR1 and CDR2 sequences are GTSNPN and SVGIG (reference sequence). CDR3 bases: TGTGCCTGGAGTGTGGGGGGGAAGGTTGAAGCTTTCTTT. This gives the protein CAWSVGGKVEAFF.

The chain uses TRBV28 and TRBJ1-5; 8 nucleotides align to TRBD1. There are 14 residues in the CDR3. CDR1 is MDHEN, CDR2 SYDVKM, per germline. After removal of 7 bases from V and 4 bases from J, the junction contained 6 bases not matched to a gene. The CDR3 protein is CASTPDRVNQPQHF. CDR3 nucleotide sequence: TGTGCCAGCACCCCGGACAGGGTTAATCAGCCCCAGCATTTT.

This clone has just one count. The chain carries TRBV29-1 and TRBJ1-1; D gene unclear. The CDR3 loop spans 15 amino acids. V lost 1 base to trimming and J lost 6 bases, with 18 bases between them. CDR1 SQVTM and CDR2 ANQGSEA come from the germline V gene. As DNA, the CDR3 is TGCAGCGTTGAAGGGCGCTTGAGGGTGTTCCCTGAAGCTTTCTTT. Its translation is CSVEGRLRVFPEAFF. Looking up the rest from reference TRBV29-1 and TRBJ1-1 gives the full variable domain: SAVISQKPSRDICQRGTSLTIQCQVDSQVTMMFWYRQQPGQSLTLIATANQGSEATYESGFVIDKFPISRPNLTFSTLTVSNMSPEDSSIYLCSVEGRLRVFPEAFFGQGTRLTVV.